This entry lists 4 T cell receptor beta chains sequenced from one sample in a study of control samples from healthy donors and cancer patients. The data were produced by immunoSEQ multiplex PCR, yet TCRdb's version contains in-frame clones alone and is incomplete. The sample yields under 65,000 clones, roughly 86% seen once. The sample was PBMCs. These receptors came from a woman aged 55 to 70 with lung cancer.

The chain recombines TRBV5-1 with TRBJ1-4, with a tentative D call TRBD1 (6 bases). This CDR3 region has 14 residues. The germline V gene encodes CDR1 SGHRS and CDR2 YFSETQ. V gave up 2 bases and J gave up 5 bases, with 10 bases separating them. In nucleotides, the CDR3 is TGCGCCAGCAGCTTCGGGGGCGGGAATGAAAAACTGTTTTTT. Amino acids: CASSFGGGNEKLFF.

The chain employs TRBV20-1 and TRBJ2-2; no reliable D call. Germline V gene lookup returns CDR1 DFQATT and CDR2 SNEGSKA (reference sequence). CDR3 size: 13 residues. The V and J ends lost 3 bases and 4 bases respectively, with 9 bases between them. The CDR3 DNA is TGCAGTGCTAGTAACAGAGTCACCGGGGAGCTGTTTTTT. This encodes CSASNRVTGELFF.

This rearrangement joins TRBV28 to TRBJ2-2, with unresolved D. V was pared by 1 base and J by 6 bases, with 3 bases between. The CDR3 is 12 residues long. Germline V gene sequence: CDR1 MDHEN, CDR2 SYDVKM. DNA for the CDR3: TGTGCCAGCAGTTTATTTTCCGGGGAGCTGTTTTTT. Protein product: CASSLFSGELFF.

The chain joins TRBV9 to TRBJ2-3; D may match TRBD1 or TRBD2 (5 bases each). The germline V and J ends were trimmed by 4 bases and 2 bases, with 14 bases remaining between them. The germline V gene has CDR1 SGDLS and CDR2 YYNGEE. This CDR3 contains 15 residues. The CDR3: CASSPQGVPTDTQYF. The CDR3, as DNA: TGTGCCAGCAGCCCGCAGGGAGTCCCCACAGATACGCAGTATTTT. Filled out from reference TRBV9 and TRBJ2-3, the complete variable domain reads DSGVTQTPKHLITATGQRVTLRCSPRSGDLSVYWYQQSLDQGLQFLIQYYNGEERAKGNILERFSAQQFPDLHSELNLSSLELGDSALYFCASSPQGVPTDTQYFGPGTRLTVL.